These 25 T cell receptor beta chains were sequenced from one sample in a study of blood T cells in healthy people across ages. A second PCR of 7 to 11 cycles used a sample-barcoded 5' primer and a J-beta primer mix. MiXCR was run by TCRdb on the 5' RACE reads, yielding one entry per CDR3 protein. The sample lists over 1,500,000 distinct CDR3 sequences; approximately 40% were seen once. Sequenced input: blood. The receptors derive from a human donor in good health.

This chain links TRBV9 with TRBJ1-1; D remains ambiguous. The germline V and J ends were trimmed by 0 bases and 0 bases, with 12 bases remaining between them. CDR1 is SGDLS and CDR2 is YYNGEE in the germline V gene. CDR3 length: 16 amino acids. CDR3 sequence (DNA): TGTGCCAGCAGCGTAGACGCAGGCGTCCTGAACACTGAAGCTTTCTTT. It encodes CASSVDAGVLNTEAFF.

This clonotype was seen a few times. The genes are TRBV29-1 and TRBJ2-3; 12 nucleotides line up with TRBD2. From germline, CDR1 is SQVTM and CDR2 ANQGSEA. CDR3 length equals 15 residues. Losses at the gene ends were 4 bases for V and 0 bases for J; bases not matched to a gene: 2. CDR3 in DNA: TGCAGCGTTGGGACTAGCGGGGTGAGCACAGATACGCAGTATTTT. It encodes CSVGTSGVSTDTQYF.

This clonotype was counted ten times or more. This rearrangement joins TRBV20-1 to TRBJ2-7; D is undetermined. Germline lookup yields CDR1 DFQATT and CDR2 SNEGSKA (reference sequence). The CDR3 contains 12 residues. Trimming pared 5 bases from V and 1 base from J, leaving 9 bases between. The CDR3 sequence: CSAPRGSYEQYF. The DNA of the CDR3 is TGCAGTGCTCCCCGTGGATCCTACGAGCAGTACTTC.

The chain is built from TRBV3-1 and TRBJ2-2; 10 bases are a match to TRBD1. Germline values: CDR1 LGHDT, CDR2 YNNKEL (reference sequence). V was pared by 4 bases and J by 5 bases, with 4 bases of the junction left unmatched. The CDR3 runs to 15 residues. The CDR3 reads CASSRGTGETGELFF. In nucleotides, the CDR3 is TGTGCCAGCAGCCGAGGGACAGGGGAAACCGGGGAGCTGTTTTTT.

The CDR3 sequence: CASSSRRNVKQYF. DNA for the CDR3: TGTGCCAGCAGTTCAAGGAGGAACGTTAAGCAGTACTTC. This sequence joins TRBV28 and TRBJ2-4; the D gene is possibly TRBD2 (5 bases). CDR1 is MDHEN and CDR2 is SYDVKM in the germline V gene. V lost 4 bases and J 13 bases, leaving 17 bases between the germline ends. This CDR3 has 13 amino acids. The entire variable domain, with the rest obtained from reference TRBV28 and TRBJ2-4, is as follows: DVKVTQSSRYLVKRTGEKVFLECVQDMDHENMFWYRQDPGLGLRLIYFSYDVKMKEKGDIPEGYSVSREKKERFSLILESASTNQTSMYLCASSSRRNVKQYFGAGTRLSVL.

This chain links TRBV7-2 with TRBJ2-7; 10 bases agree with TRBD1. The junction had 9 bases not matched to a gene; V was cut back by 5 bases and J by 2 bases. Per the germline V gene, CDR1 is SGHTA and CDR2 is FQGNSA. CDR3 length equals 16 residues. The CDR3 protein is CASSTRTGGIPYEQYF. Here the CDR3 DNA reads TGTGCCAGCAGCACCCGGACAGGGGGTATACCCTACGAGCAGTACTTC. Complete variable domain (other parts from reference TRBV7-2 and TRBJ2-7): GAGVSQSPSNKVTEKGKDVELRCDPISGHTALYWYRQSLGQGLEFLIYFQGNSAPDKSGLPSDRFSAERTGGSVSTLTIQRTQQEDSAVYLCASSTRTGGIPYEQYFGPGTRLTVT.

This chain uses TRBV12-5 with TRBJ2-3; D call uncertain. The CDR3 loop spans 13 amino acids. V lost 3 bases and J 2 bases, leaving 6 bases between the germline ends. CDR1 is LGHNT and CDR2 is FRNRAP in the germline V gene. Here the CDR3 DNA reads TGTGCTAGTGGTTTAGAAGACACAGATACGCAGTATTTT. Translated: CASGLEDTDTQYF.

This chain connects TRBV7-2 to TRBJ2-5; D is unresolved. Germline lookup yields CDR1 SGHTA and CDR2 FQGNSA. V was shortened by 5 bases and J by 5 bases, with 6 bases between the two germline ends. The CDR3 has 11 amino acids. CDR3: CASSPYETQYF. The CDR3 DNA is TGTGCCAGCAGCCCCTATGAGACCCAGTACTTC.

There are a few counts of this clonotype. The chain is built from TRBV5-1 and TRBJ2-7; perhaps TRBD2 as D (7 bases). The germline V gene has CDR1 SGHRS and CDR2 YFSETQ. CDR3 length equals 14 residues. Between the trimmed V and J ends, which lost 9 bases and 2 bases, there was a span of 18 bases. CDR3 loop: CATSTRGGTYEQYF. CDR3 bases: TGCGCCACCTCCACGAGGGGGGGGACCTACGAGCAGTACTTC. The full variable domain, with the rest looked up from reference TRBV5-1 and TRBJ2-7, is KAGVTQTPRYLIKTRGQQVTLSCSPISGHRSVSWYQQTPGQGLQFLFEYFSETQRNKGNFPGRFSGRQFSNSRSEMNVSTLELGDSALYLCATSTRGGTYEQYFGPGTRLTVT.

The chain links TRBV5-1 to TRBJ1-1, with D perhaps matching TRBD1 (5 bases). This CDR3 contains 15 residues. The germline V gene encodes CDR1 SGHRS and CDR2 YFSETQ. The ends were cut back, 5 bases at V and 6 bases at J, with 20 bases in the middle. CDR3 residues: CASRRGAQETSEAFF. The CDR3 DNA is TGCGCCAGCAGAAGAGGGGCCCAGGAAACCTCTGAAGCTTTCTTT.

The rearrangement uses TRBV7-9 and TRBJ1-5; D gene uncertain. Trimming cost V 5 bases and J 3 bases, with 8 bases left between them. CDR3 size: 13 residues. CDR1 is SEHNR and CDR2 is FQNEAQ in the germline V gene (reference sequence). CDR3 DNA sequence: TGTGCCAGCAGCGCGAATGACAATCAGCCCCAGCATTTT. Encoded protein: CASSANDNQPQHF.

The chain uses TRBV20-1 and TRBJ2-5; D might be TRBD2 (6 bases). The germline V gene encodes CDR1 DFQATT and CDR2 SNEGSKA (reference sequence). V gave up 5 bases and J gave up 7 bases, with 14 bases separating them. The CDR3 is made up of 12 amino acids. The CDR3 loop is CSALAQEGTQYF. For the CDR3, the DNA is TGCAGTGCTCTCGCTCAGGAGGGGACCCAGTACTTC.

This chain links TRBV6-6 with TRBJ1-6; the D gene is possibly TRBD1 (6 bases). V was pared by 2 bases and J by 6 bases, with 8 bases between. Per the germline V gene, CDR1 is MNHNY and CDR2 is SVGAGI (reference sequence). The CDR3 has 14 residues. The CDR3 here is CASSYGQSNSPLHF. The CDR3 coding sequence is TGTGCCAGCAGTTACGGACAGAGTAATTCACCCCTCCACTTT.

The chain is built from TRBV20-1 and TRBJ1-5, with TRBD1 matching over 7 bases. Germline CDR1 DFQATT, CDR2 SNEGSKA (reference sequence). V was pared by 0 bases and J by 5 bases, with 7 bases of the junction left unmatched. The CDR3 sequence is 15 residues long. CDR3: CSARDAGGSDQPQHF. The CDR3 DNA sequence: TGCAGTGCTAGAGACGCAGGGGGTTCGGATCAGCCCCAGCATTTT.

This clonotype was seen only a few times. The chain recombines TRBV7-8 with TRBJ2-7; 10 bases line up with TRBD2. CDR1 and CDR2 from the germline V gene are SGHVS and FQNEAQ. CDR3 size: 17 residues. The ends lost 4 bases at V and 1 base at J; junction bases unmatched: 10. The CDR3 is CASSSGASGGLSYEQYF. The CDR3 DNA reads as TGTGCCAGCAGCTCCGGGGCTAGCGGGGGCCTGTCCTACGAGCAGTACTTC. The variable domain in full, completed from reference TRBV7-8 and TRBJ2-7, reads GAGVSQSPRYKVAKRGQDVALRCDPISGHVSLFWYQQALGQGPEFLTYFQNEAQLDKSGLPSDRFFAERPEGSVSTLKIQRTQQEDSAVYLCASSSGASGGLSYEQYFGPGTRLTVT.

Only a few counts were recorded for this clonotype. An end of the junction does not agree with germline; a read error may underlie this. The chain recombines TRBV20-1 with TRBJ2-6; D remains unclear. CDR1 is DFQATT and CDR2 is SNEGSKA in the germline V gene (reference sequence). The CDR3 runs to 17 residues. The CDR3 DNA reads TGCAGTGCTAGCAGTGTTTCTGTGATCTCTGGAGCCAACGTCCTGACTTTC. Protein sequence: CSASSVSVISGANVLTF.

The rearrangement uses TRBV27 and TRBJ1-1; D is unresolved. Looked up from germline, CDR1 is MNHEY and CDR2 is SMNVEV (reference sequence). V was clipped by 5 bases and J by 3 bases, with 10 bases between them. This CDR3 comprises 13 residues. DNA of the CDR3: TGTGCCAGCAGTCTCCGGACCTACACTGAAGCTTTCTTT. Its protein is CASSLRTYTEAFF.

The chain is built from TRBV29-1 and TRBJ1-2; possibly TRBD1 for D (6 bases). The ends were cut back, 3 bases at V and 4 bases at J, with 15 bases in the middle. The CDR3 totals 14 residues. Germline assignment: CDR1 SQVTM and CDR2 ANQGSEA. As DNA, the CDR3 is TGCAGCGTTGATAACCCCCGGGACACCTATGGCTACACCTTC. This codes for CSVDNPRDTYGYTF.

This clonotype was counted once. The CDR3 carries no conserved terminal phenylalanine or tryptophan, so it likely arises from a read error. This rearrangement joins TRBV7-2 to TRBJ2-1; D remains ambiguous. The germline V and J ends were trimmed by 1 base and 12 bases, with 10 bases remaining between them. Germline V lookup: CDR1 SGHTA, CDR2 FQGNSA. The CDR3 is made up of 12 amino acids. This CDR3 reads CASSLDSQTQFL. The CDR3 DNA is TGTGCCAGCAGCTTAGATTCCCAAACGCAGTTCTTA.

This clonotype has more than one count but fewer than ten. The V and J genes are TRBV4-1 and TRBJ2-7; D call uncertain. V lost 3 bases and J 3 bases, leaving 18 bases between the germline ends. The CDR3 covers 16 residues. Per germline, CDR1 MGHRA and CDR2 YSYEKL. CDR3 sequence (DNA): TGCGCCAGCAGCCAGACCGAAAGTGGTCCTAACTACGAGCAGTACTTC. Translating gives CASSQTESGPNYEQYF.

The chain employs TRBV27 and TRBJ1-2, with 9 bases that match TRBD1. This CDR3 has 16 residues. Germline CDR1 MNHEY, CDR2 SMNVEV (reference sequence). The ends lost 7 bases at V and 5 bases at J; junction bases unmatched: 14. The CDR3 bases are TGTGCCAGCACCCTTTCTCCGGGACAGGGCAAATATGGCTACACCTTC. This translates into CASTLSPGQGKYGYTF.

The chain employs TRBV6-5 and TRBJ1-2; D perhaps matches TRBD1 (5 bases). Germline-derived CDR1 and CDR2 are MNHEY and SVGAGI. Trimming took 0 bases from V and 5 from J, leaving 16 bases between them. The CDR3 extends over 16 amino acids. The CDR3 is CASSYSGAGVSYGYTF. The CDR3 DNA follows: TGTGCCAGCAGTTACTCCGGAGCGGGGGTTTCTTATGGCTACACCTTC.

This clonotype showed up just a few times. This chain joins TRBV10-3 and TRBJ2-1; 15 bases line up with TRBD2. CDR1 and CDR2 from the germline V gene are ENHRY and SYGVKD. The CDR3 length is 13 residues. V trimming: 10 bases; J trimming: 8 bases; junction bases outside the gene matches: 3. In nucleotides, the CDR3 is TGTGCCACGGGACTAGCGGGGGGATATGAGCAGTTCTTC. This sequence encodes CATGLAGGYEQFF.

The chain has TRBV20-1 and TRBJ2-1; 10 bases agree with TRBD1. The germline CDR1 and CDR2 sequences are DFQATT and SNEGSKA (reference sequence). The CDR3 spans 17 residues. Germline trimming cut 6 bases from V and 4 bases from J; bases unmatched to any gene: 15. The CDR3 sequence is CSAPTPGTGVLYNEQFF. The CDR3 nucleotides read TGCAGTGCCCCCACTCCCGGGACAGGGGTCTTATACAATGAGCAGTTCTTC.

This chain links TRBV7-8 with TRBJ1-4; 7 bases are shared with TRBD1. V trimming: 5 bases; J trimming: 10 bases; junction bases outside the gene matches: 19. Per germline, CDR1 SGHVS and CDR2 FQNEAQ. CDR3 length equals 17 residues. The CDR3 bases are TGTGCCAGCAGCCACGGGACAGCTTCTCAACTAATGGGAAAACTGTTTTTT. Residues: CASSHGTASQLMGKLFF.